The next 5 T cell receptor beta chains were all read from a single sample in a study of vaccination and CD4 T cells after COVID-19. Described treatment: roughly nine-day PBMC culture with coronavirus spike peptide pools or control peptides (ViraFEST assay). The Oncomine TCR Beta short-read assay sequenced DNA from cultured CD4+ T cells. MiXCR was run by TCRdb on the PCR reads, yielding one entry per CDR3 protein. The top ten hold roughly 20% of the sample, which has about 5,500 distinct CDR3 sequences, about two thirds seen once. These receptors' antigens are unknown. Specimen: CD4+ T cells from blood, cultured in vitro. All receptors come from a human donor who had recovered from COVID-19.

The chain is built from TRBV7-9 and TRBJ2-1; the D gene is possibly TRBD2 (7 bases). Germline assignment: CDR1 SEHNR and CDR2 FQNEAQ (reference sequence). This CDR3 comprises 17 residues. The V end was cut by 5 bases, the J end by 2 bases, with 19 bases between. In DNA form, the CDR3 reads TGTGCCAGCAGCCCCACCTGGGGGGGGGCTGCCTACAATGAGCAGTTCTTC. It translates to CASSPTWGGAAYNEQFF.

This chain links TRBV19 with TRBJ2-2, with D unclear. The CDR3 covers 16 residues. V lost 5 bases to trimming and J lost 3 bases, with 16 bases between them. Germline values: CDR1 LNHDA, CDR2 SQIVND (reference sequence). The CDR3 DNA reads as TGTGCCAGTAGTCTCCACCCCGGGCTATACACCGGGGAGCTGTTTTTT. Encoded protein: CASSLHPGLYTGELFF.

In its sample, this clonotype was seen once. This rearrangement joins TRBV10-3 to TRBJ2-3; 15 nucleotides match TRBD2. In germline, CDR1 is ENHRY, CDR2 SYGVKD. The ends lost 4 bases at V and 5 bases at J; junction bases unmatched: 4. The CDR3 has 16 amino acids. This chain's CDR3 is CAISGTSGGARDTQYF. CDR3 coding DNA: TGTGCCATCAGTGGGACTAGCGGGGGGGCGAGAGATACGCAGTATTTT.

The V gene is TRBV9, the J gene TRBJ1-5; D gene ambiguous. V was trimmed by 0 bases and J by 4 bases, leaving 8 bases between them. The CDR3 has 14 amino acids. CDR1 is SGDLS, CDR2 YYNGEE, per germline. The CDR3 DNA reads as TGTGCCAGCAGCGTAGAAGCAATAAATCAGCCCCAGCATTTT. Translation: CASSVEAINQPQHF.

This clonotype was seen a single time. This chain connects TRBV28 to TRBJ2-7; 13 bases are a match to TRBD2. Germline V gene data show CDR1 as MDHEN and CDR2 as SYDVKM. V lost 3 bases, J lost 7 bases, and 12 bases stayed unmatched. This CDR3 region has 17 residues. The CDR3 DNA reads as TGTGCCAGCAGTTTCACCAAACTAGCGGGGGGGCCGGGTGAGCAGTACTTC. Translation gives CASSFTKLAGGPGEQYF.